The 24 T cell receptor beta chains in this list originate from one sample, sequenced in a study of blood T cell repertoires in COVID-19. TCRdb's copy holds only in-frame clones and misses some; the assay was immunoSEQ multiplex PCR. The table lists approximately 260,000 clones, around nine tenths of them singletons, with 1.5% to 2% in the top ten. Sequencing was done on a sample of PBMCs or T cells enriched from blood (not recorded which). These receptors came from a woman between 18 and 30 years old who had recovered from COVID-19.

This clone has a single count. The chain is built from TRBV7-9 and TRBJ1-6, with no clear D. Germline CDR1 SEHNR, CDR2 FQNEAQ (reference sequence). The ends were cut back, 5 bases at V and 7 bases at J, with 3 bases in the middle. The CDR3 sequence is 11 residues long. The chain's CDR3 is CASSRNSPLHF. The CDR3 DNA reads TGTGCCAGCAGCCGGAATTCACCCCTCCACTTT. The full variable domain, with the rest looked up from reference TRBV7-9 and TRBJ1-6, is DTGVSQNPRHKITKRGQNVTFRCDPISEHNRLYWYRQTLGQGPEFLTYFQNEAQLEKSRLLSDRFSAERPKGSFSTLEIQRTEQGDSAMYLCASSRNSPLHFGNGTRLTVT.

The rearrangement uses TRBV10-2 and TRBJ1-5; D is unresolved. Trimming stripped 0 bases from V and 1 base from J, with 4 bases between. The CDR3 contains 14 residues. Germline V gene data show CDR1 as WSHSY and CDR2 as SAAADI. CDR3 nucleotides: TGCGCCAGCAGTGAGTCGTCGAGCAATCAGCCCCAGCATTTT. Encoded protein: CASSESSSNQPQHF.

This chain connects TRBV4-1 to TRBJ2-2, with D unclear. Trimming removed 1 base at V and 9 bases at J, with 6 bases between. Germline V gene lookup returns CDR1 MGHRA and CDR2 YSYEKL. The CDR3 covers 12 residues. Here the CDR3 reads CASSQVKRELFF. CDR3 sequence (DNA): TGCGCCAGCAGCCAAGTTAAGCGGGAGCTGTTTTTT.

The V call is TRBV15, the J call TRBJ1-1, with TRBD1 matching 7 bases. This CDR3 spans 16 amino acids. Germline trimming cut 0 bases from V and 1 base from J; bases unmatched to any gene: 5. Germline-derived CDR1 and CDR2 are LNHNV and YYDKDF (reference sequence). CDR3 loop: CATSRDQGGWNTEAFF. CDR3 in DNA: TGTGCCACCAGCAGAGATCAGGGGGGTTGGAACACTGAAGCTTTCTTT. Using reference TRBV15 and TRBJ1-1 for the parts outside the CDR3, the full variable domain is DAMVIQNPRYQVTQFGKPVTLSCSQTLNHNVMYWYQQKSSQAPKLLFHYYDKDFNNEADTPDNFQSRRPNTSFCFLDIRSPGLGDTAMYLCATSRDQGGWNTEAFFGQGTRLTVV.

The chain has TRBV5-6 and TRBJ2-5; D might be TRBD1 (5 bases). Trimming stripped 3 bases from V and 1 base from J, with 13 bases between. CDR3 size: 15 residues. Germline assignment: CDR1 SGHDT and CDR2 YYEEEE. The DNA of the CDR3 is TGTGCCAGCAGCTCGACGGGTGGGGCCCAAGAGACCCAGTACTTC. Protein sequence: CASSSTGGAQETQYF.

This clone was counted only a few times. The rearrangement links TRBV19 to TRBJ1-2, with TRBD1 as a possible D gene (5 bases). CDR3 length: 14 residues. V lost 7 bases to trimming and J lost 2 bases, with 14 bases between them. CDR1 LNHDA and CDR2 SQIVND come from the germline V gene (reference sequence). CDR3 in DNA: TGTGCCAGTATCGCCGGGGGACCAAACTATGGCTACACCTTC. Protein: CASIAGGPNYGYTF.

This rearrangement joins TRBV19 to TRBJ1-5; a weak D match, TRBD1 (5 bases). V was cut by 1 base and J by 0 bases, with 13 bases left in between. CDR1 and CDR2 from the germline V gene are LNHDA and SQIVND (reference sequence). CDR3 length equals 17 residues. This chain's CDR3 is CASSIGFRGGSNQPQHF. In nucleotides, the CDR3 is TGTGCCAGTAGTATAGGGTTTAGGGGTGGTAGCAATCAGCCCCAGCATTTT.

This rearrangement joins TRBV12-2 to TRBJ1-5; the table gives TRBD1 as D, unverified against the DNA. TRBV12-2 is described as a pseudogene. The CDR3 extends over 20 amino acids. The CDR3 DNA reads TGTGCAAGCCAAAAACCTCCCAGGGGTAACTCCTACGATAGCAATCAGCCCCAGCATTTT. Its translation is CASQKPPRGNSYDSNQPQHF.

DNA of the CDR3: TGTGCCAGCAGCCAGCGGACTGAAGCTTTCTTT. Amino acid sequence: CASSQRTEAFF. This chain uses TRBV3-1 (or the pseudogene TRBV3-2) with TRBJ1-1; no clear D gene. The CDR3 has 11 residues. Germline CDR1 LGHDT, CDR2 YNNKEL (reference sequence). Deletions cut 3 bases from V and 5 bases from J, with 4 bases between.

The CDR3 is CASSYSSRLNTEAFF. The DNA of the CDR3 is TGTGCCAGCAGTTACTCTTCCAGGTTGAACACTGAAGCTTTCTTT. The genes are TRBV6-5 and TRBJ1-1; D gene ambiguous. The CDR3 spans 15 residues. V lost 0 bases to trimming and J lost 0 bases, with 8 bases between them. Looked up from germline, CDR1 is MNHEY and CDR2 is SVGAGI.

CDR3 region: CASRGGASGRTPGEQFF. The CDR3 DNA follows: TGTGCCAGCAGGGGGGGGGCTAGCGGGAGGACCCCGGGTGAGCAGTTCTTC. This sequence joins TRBV28 and TRBJ2-1, with 11 positions matching TRBD2. The V segment lost 6 bases and the J segment 9 bases; nucleotides outside the gene matches: 16. The CDR3 length is 17 residues. The germline CDR1 and CDR2 sequences are MDHEN and SYDVKM.

The rearrangement uses TRBV12-3 or TRBV12-4 and TRBJ2-1; 9 bases align to TRBD2. V dropped 11 bases and J dropped 8; count of bases not matched to a gene: 10. The CDR3 has 13 residues. Here the CDR3 reads CASGAGGSDEQFF. The CDR3 DNA reads TGTGCCTCCGGAGCGGGGGGCAGTGATGAGCAGTTCTTC.

The chain combines TRBV18 with TRBJ2-3; D gene ambiguous. Trimming cost V 3 bases and J 6 bases, with 10 bases left between them. Germline CDR1 and CDR2: KGHSH and LQKENI. The CDR3 runs to 13 residues. This CDR3 is CASSPGPEDTQYF. As DNA, the CDR3 is TGTGCCAGCTCACCGGGCCCCGAGGATACGCAGTATTTT.

The rearrangement joins TRBV19 to TRBJ1-1, with unresolved D. The V gene lost 6 bases and the J gene lost 2 bases, with 10 bases spanning the gap. Looked up from germline, CDR1 is LNHDA and CDR2 is SQIVND (reference sequence). This CDR3 is built from 13 residues. The CDR3 DNA reads as TGTGCCAGTAGCCATGAGGGAAACACTGAAGCTTTCTTT. Amino acids: CASSHEGNTEAFF.

The gene calls are TRBV7-2 and TRBJ1-6, with TRBD1 identical over 9 bases. This CDR3 is 19 amino acids long. J was trimmed by 3 bases and V by 3 bases; bases with no gene match: 12. Looked up from germline, CDR1 is SGHTA and CDR2 is FQGNSA. CDR3 loop: CASSFGFWTGDLYNSPLHF. CDR3 coding DNA: TGTGCCAGCAGCTTCGGTTTCTGGACAGGGGACCTCTATAATTCACCCCTCCACTTT.

The genes are TRBV7-9 and TRBJ2-7, with D maybe TRBD2 (6 bases). Germline-derived CDR1 and CDR2 are SEHNR and FQNEAQ (reference sequence). V lost 3 bases, J lost 2 bases, and 17 bases lay in between. This CDR3 comprises 16 residues. The CDR3 coding sequence is TGTGCCAGCAGCTTTTTTGGGGAGGTGGGAACCTACGAGCAGTACTTC. It specifies CASSFFGEVGTYEQYF.

V usage is TRBV5-6 and J usage is TRBJ2-3; unclear D gene. V was cut by 4 bases and J by 1 base, with 10 bases left in between. The CDR3 is 14 residues long. Looked up from germline, CDR1 is SGHDT and CDR2 is YYEEEE. CDR3 nucleotides: TGTGCCAGCAGCCCCGTACGGGGCACAGATACGCAGTATTTT. It specifies CASSPVRGTDTQYF.

This sequence joins TRBV19 and TRBJ2-5; 8 positions match TRBD1. The CDR3 has 14 amino acids. Germline V lookup: CDR1 LNHDA, CDR2 SQIVND (reference sequence). With 4 bases clipped from V and 5 bases from J, the junction kept 6 bases outside the gene matches. The CDR3 spells CASSRGTGGETQYF. CDR3 coding DNA: TGTGCCAGTAGTAGAGGGACAGGCGGGGAGACCCAGTACTTC.

This chain links TRBV19 with TRBJ1-2; 8 bases are shared with TRBD1. CDR3 size: 11 residues. Germline V CDR1 and CDR2: LNHDA, SQIVND (reference sequence). The J segment lost 8 bases and the V segment lost 9 bases, leaving 5 bases of the junction unmatched. The CDR3 reads CASQGAGGYTF. The CDR3, as DNA: TGTGCCAGCCAGGGGGCTGGGGGCTACACCTTC.

The chain carries TRBV7-3 and TRBJ2-5; 12 bases fit TRBD2. The CDR3 contains 15 residues. Trimming cost V 4 bases and J 4 bases; bases outside gene matches: 4. CDR1 is SGHTA, CDR2 FQGTGA, per germline. In DNA form, the CDR3 reads TGTGCCAGCAGCTCGACGGGACTAGCGGGAGAGACCCAGTACTTC. Protein sequence: CASSSTGLAGETQYF. Full variable domain (outside the CDR3, taken from reference TRBV7-3 and TRBJ2-5): GAGVSQTPSNKVTEKGKYVELRCDPISGHTALYWYRQSLGQGPEFLIYFQGTGAADDSGLPNDRFFAVRPEGSVSTLKIQRTERGDSAVYLCASSSTGLAGETQYFGPGTRLLVL.

The V gene is TRBV28, the J gene TRBJ2-2, with 7 bases that match TRBD1. The CDR3 extends over 14 amino acids. The germline V gene encodes CDR1 MDHEN and CDR2 SYDVKM. Trimming at V came to 5 bases and at J to 1 base, leaving 1 base not matched to a gene. The CDR3 loop is CASSRTGNTGELFF. Here the CDR3 DNA reads TGTGCCAGCAGTAGGACAGGGAACACCGGGGAGCTGTTTTTT.

The genes are TRBV28 and TRBJ1-1, with a possible D match to TRBD1 (6 bases). Trimming shortened V by 4 bases and J by 4 bases, and 10 bases separated the two germline ends. The CDR3 covers 13 residues. The germline V gene has CDR1 MDHEN and CDR2 SYDVKM. This CDR3 is CASSWGQSTEAFF. CDR3 bases: TGTGCCAGCAGTTGGGGGCAGAGCACTGAAGCTTTCTTT.

The rearrangement joins TRBV11-3 to TRBJ2-3; TRBD1 is a possible D gene (5 bases). The germline V gene has CDR1 SGHNT and CDR2 YENEEA. The germline V and J ends were trimmed by 5 bases and 4 bases, with 16 bases remaining between them. This CDR3 has 15 amino acids. The CDR3 loop reads CASSEQGVRPDTQYF. The CDR3, as DNA: TGTGCCAGCAGCGAACAAGGGGTCCGGCCAGATACGCAGTATTTT.

The chain has TRBV4-3 and TRBJ1-1; TRBD1 might be the D (6 bases). This CDR3 has 15 residues. Germline V gives CDR1 LGHNA, CDR2 YSLEER. The V gene lost 2 bases and the J gene lost 7 bases, with 17 bases spanning the gap. In DNA, the CDR3 is TGCGCCAGCAGCCAACATGGGGTCAGGGGAAATGAAGCTTTCTTT. Protein: CASSQHGVRGNEAFF.